The 19 T cell receptor beta chains listed next were all sequenced from one sample in a study of T cells in Graves' hyperthyroidism and ophthalmopathy. There were TCR beta CDR3 regions amplified from RNA transcripts. HTBI primers were used for first-round RT-PCR of the TCR CDR3. MiXCR, applied by TCRdb to the multiplex PCR reads, yields one record per CDR3 protein. The sample includes 300,000 to 450,000 distinct CDR3 sequences, 15% of them seen just once. Sequencing was performed on blood. These receptors originate from a woman younger than 45 with Graves' hyperthyroidism.

This clonotype was seen at least ten times. The genes are TRBV7-2 and TRBJ2-7; unclear D gene. Germline V lookup: CDR1 SGHTA, CDR2 FQGNSA. This CDR3 has 17 amino acids. Trimming left V 1 base short and J 2 bases short, with 18 bases between. CDR3 sequence (DNA): TGTGCCAGCAGCTTAGTCGCTGGGCTCCTCCGTACCTACGAGCAGTACTTC. Encoded protein: CASSLVAGLLRTYEQYF. Using reference TRBV7-2 and TRBJ2-7 for the parts outside the CDR3, the full variable domain is GAGVSQSPSNKVTEKGKDVELRCDPISGHTALYWYRQSLGQGLEFLIYFQGNSAPDKSGLPSDRFSAERTGGSVSTLTIQRTQQEDSAVYLCASSLVAGLLRTYEQYFGPGTRLTVT.

V and J are TRBV6-1 and TRBJ2-7, with D uncertain. V lost 7 bases and J lost 3, with 13 bases in between. CDR3 length equals 13 residues. CDR1 MNHNS and CDR2 SASEGT come from the germline V gene. The CDR3 DNA sequence: TGTGCCAGCAACGATGACTGGGACTACGAGCAGTACTTC. It is translated as CASNDDWDYEQYF.

The chain uses TRBV28 and TRBJ1-1; D ambiguous. Trimming took 4 bases from V and 3 from J, leaving 9 bases between them. The CDR3 runs to 13 residues. CDR1 and CDR2 (germline): MDHEN, SYDVKM. The DNA for the CDR3 is TGTGCCAGCAGTTCACCCCCCTACACTGAAGCTTTCTTT. It translates to CASSSPPYTEAFF.

A word on this clonotype: The junction does not match germline at one end; this may be a read error. The chain uses TRBV6-1 and TRBJ1-1; D is undetermined. The CDR3 contains 12 residues. Germline CDR1 MNHNS, CDR2 SASEGT. The CDR3 bases are TGTGCCAGCGGTGAGGTGAACACTGAAGCTTTCTTT. Translation gives CASGEVNTEAFF.

This clonotype has a count of ten or more. V and J are TRBV7-9 and TRBJ2-3, with 13 bases fitting TRBD2. CDR3 length equals 16 residues. V shed 1 base and J 6 bases; nucleotides not matched to a gene: 4. Per germline, CDR1 SEHNR and CDR2 FQNEAQ (reference sequence). CDR3 coding DNA: TGTGCCAGCAGCTTAGGACTAGCGGGGGGCAGCGATACGCAGTATTTT. Its protein is CASSLGLAGGSDTQYF. The full variable domain, with the rest looked up from reference TRBV7-9 and TRBJ2-3, is DTGVSQNPRHKITKRGQNVTFRCDPISEHNRLYWYRQTLGQGPEFLTYFQNEAQLEKSRLLSDRFSAERPKGSFSTLEIQRTEQGDSAMYLCASSLGLAGGSDTQYFGPGTRLTVL.

CDR3 in DNA: TGTGCCAGCAGCTTAGGGGGACGGCGGGGATCAGAGACCCAGTACTTC. It yields the protein CASSLGGRRGSETQYF. This chain connects TRBV11-2 to TRBJ2-5, with a weak D call TRBD2 (6 bases). The CDR3 contains 16 residues. Germline assignment: CDR1 SGHAT and CDR2 FQNNGV. The V and J ends lost 1 base and 4 bases respectively, with 16 bases between them. The entire variable domain, with the rest obtained from reference TRBV11-2 and TRBJ2-5, is as follows: EAGVAQSPRYKIIEKRQSVAFWCNPISGHATLYWYQQILGQGPKLLIQFQNNGVVDDSQLPKDRFSAERLKGVDSTLKIQPAKLEDSAVYLCASSLGGRRGSETQYFGPGTRLLVL.

In its sample, this clonotype was seen a few times. The genes are TRBV7-8 and TRBJ2-5; 8 bases are a match to TRBD1. The CDR3 is 17 residues long. Per the germline V gene, CDR1 is SGHVS and CDR2 is FQNEAQ. Trimming removed 2 bases from V and 7 bases from J; junction bases left unmatched: 15. The CDR3 DNA reads as TGTGCCAGCAGCTTAACCGGGACAGGTCACGTCGGGAGGACCCAGTACTTC. The encoded protein is CASSLTGTGHVGRTQYF.

CDR3 amino acids: CAIRDSYPQYF. CDR3 bases: TGTGCCATCAGAGACAGTTACCCGCAGTACTTC. The chain employs TRBV10-3 and TRBJ2-7; possibly TRBD1 for D (5 bases). The V gene's germline CDR1 is ENHRY and CDR2 SYGVKD. Trimming took 6 bases from V and 9 from J, leaving 12 bases between them. The CDR3 covers 11 residues.

This clonotype appeared many times. This chain links TRBV28 with TRBJ2-5; 9 bases fit TRBD1. The V gene's germline CDR1 is MDHEN and CDR2 SYDVKM. Germline trimming cut 5 bases from V and 4 bases from J; bases unmatched to any gene: 11. The CDR3 loop spans 16 amino acids. The CDR3 loop reads CASSQTGTGSGETQYF. The DNA of the CDR3 is TGTGCCAGCAGTCAGACCGGGACAGGGAGTGGAGAGACCCAGTACTTC.

This clonotype was detected a few times. This chain links TRBV20-1 with TRBJ2-3, with 10 bases lining up with TRBD2. V dropped 6 bases and J dropped 4; count of bases not matched to a gene: 19. This CDR3 has 18 amino acids. Germline values: CDR1 DFQATT, CDR2 SNEGSKA (reference sequence). CDR3 region: CSARGRKASGRPADTQYF. In nucleotides, the CDR3 is TGCAGTGCCAGGGGCCGTAAGGCTAGCGGGAGACCAGCAGATACGCAGTATTTT.

This clonotype was recorded at least ten times. V and J are TRBV7-2 and TRBJ2-5; 12 bases are a match to TRBD2. The CDR3 runs to 16 residues. The germline V gene has CDR1 SGHTA and CDR2 FQGNSA. V shed 0 bases, J shed 6 bases, and the junction held 5 bases outside the gene matches. CDR3 sequence (DNA): TGTGCCAGCAGCTTAGCCCTAGCGGGAGGGCTAAAGACCCAGTACTTC. It is translated as CASSLALAGGLKTQYF.

This clonotype was observed at least ten times. The rearrangement uses TRBV28 and TRBJ2-3, with D tentatively TRBD2 (5 bases). Germline CDR1 MDHEN, CDR2 SYDVKM. There are 15 residues in the CDR3. V was shortened by 1 base and J by 4 bases, with 12 bases between the two germline ends. The CDR3: CASSLSRVRADTQYF. The CDR3, as DNA: TGTGCCAGCAGTTTATCGCGGGTACGAGCAGATACGCAGTATTTT.

This clonotype occurred many times. The genes are TRBV5-1 and TRBJ2-1, with a possible D match to TRBD2 (5 bases). Germline V CDR1 and CDR2: SGHRS, YFSETQ. Trimming left V 1 base short and J 4 bases short, with 21 bases between. CDR3 length equals 18 residues. This CDR3 reads CASSLPPGLERRYNEQFF. CDR3 nucleotides: TGCGCCAGCAGCTTGCCGCCCGGACTGGAGCGGCGTTACAATGAGCAGTTCTTC.

This clonotype was seen only once. This may be a read error, as it is one base from a much larger clone. The chain uses TRBV2 and TRBJ2-5; D might be TRBD2 (6 bases). V lost 6 bases to trimming and J lost 5 bases, with 16 bases between them. The CDR3 loop spans 14 amino acids. Germline-derived CDR1 and CDR2 are SNHLY and FYNNEI. The CDR3 is CASRQTSLHETQYF. The CDR3 nucleotides are TGTGCCAGCAGACAGACTAGTTTACACGAGACCCAGTACTTC.

This clonotype was picked up a small number of times. This chain connects TRBV18 to TRBJ1-4; D is possibly TRBD1 (5 bases). The CDR3 is 16 amino acids. Germline CDR1 and CDR2: KGHSH and LQKENI. V shed 3 bases and J shed 7 bases, with 18 bases lying between them. The CDR3 sequence is CASSPRDPVLGEKLFF. In DNA, the CDR3 is TGTGCCAGCTCACCCCGGGACCCAGTCTTGGGTGAAAAACTGTTTTTT.

This clonotype was detected only a few times. The chain joins TRBV2 to TRBJ2-2; 7 positions agree with TRBD2. CDR1 SNHLY and CDR2 FYNNEI come from the germline V gene. Trimming cost V 3 bases and J 4 bases; bases outside gene matches: 2. This CDR3 has 14 amino acids. As DNA, the CDR3 is TGTGCCAGCAGTGAGGGGAGGGCCACCGGGGAGCTGTTTTTT. It specifies CASSEGRATGELFF.

This clonotype has just a few counts. The chain has TRBV4-1 and TRBJ2-1; weak D call: TRBD2 (5 bases). Trimming shortened V by 2 bases and J by 13 bases, and 18 bases separated the two germline ends. This CDR3 has 14 residues. Germline V gene sequence: CDR1 MGHRA, CDR2 YSYEKL. The CDR3 spells CASSQPKRGRGQFF. Written as DNA, the CDR3 is TGCGCCAGCAGCCAACCTAAACGAGGGAGAGGACAGTTCTTC.

A few counts support this clonotype. The DNA for the CDR3 is TGCGCCAGCAGTAAGCAGGCCTACAATGAGCAGTTCTTC. Translation: CASSKQAYNEQFF. V gene TRBV5-1 combines with J gene TRBJ2-1, with D unresolved. V lost 5 bases to trimming and J lost 2 bases, with 8 bases between them. Germline V gene lookup returns CDR1 SGHRS and CDR2 YFSETQ. This CDR3 has 13 amino acids. The full variable domain, rest sourced from reference TRBV5-1 and TRBJ2-1, is KAGVTQTPRYLIKTRGQQVTLSCSPISGHRSVSWYQQTPGQGLQFLFEYFSETQRNKGNFPGRFSGRQFSNSRSEMNVSTLELGDSALYLCASSKQAYNEQFFGPGTRLTVL.

This clonotype was seen ten or more times. The J gene is TRBJ2-3, the V gene TRBV5-1; possible D gene TRBD1, 6 bases. The ends were cut back, 2 bases at V and 2 bases at J, with 9 bases in the middle. From germline, CDR1 is SGHRS and CDR2 YFSETQ. This CDR3 spans 14 amino acids. CDR3 loop: CASSLRQVTDTQYF. The CDR3 DNA reads as TGCGCCAGCAGCTTACGACAGGTCACAGATACGCAGTATTTT.